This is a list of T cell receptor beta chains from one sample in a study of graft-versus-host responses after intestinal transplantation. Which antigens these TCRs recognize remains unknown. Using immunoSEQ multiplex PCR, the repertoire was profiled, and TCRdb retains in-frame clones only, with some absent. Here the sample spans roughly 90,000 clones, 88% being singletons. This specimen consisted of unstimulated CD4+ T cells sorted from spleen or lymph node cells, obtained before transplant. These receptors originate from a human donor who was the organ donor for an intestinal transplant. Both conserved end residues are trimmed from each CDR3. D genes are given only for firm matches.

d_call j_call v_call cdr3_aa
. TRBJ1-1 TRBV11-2 ASSAAKLIGVNTEAF
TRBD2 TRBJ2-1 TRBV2 ASSERGGGAYNEQF
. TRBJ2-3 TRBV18 ASSRAGAGRGTDTQY
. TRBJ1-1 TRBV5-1 ASKLGAAAEAF
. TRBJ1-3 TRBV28 ASSLSGAGSGNTIY
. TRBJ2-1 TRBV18 ASSPGGAPNYNEQF
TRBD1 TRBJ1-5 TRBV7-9 ASSLQGDQPQH
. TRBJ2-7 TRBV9 ASSVTGGGSEQY
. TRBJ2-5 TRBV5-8 ASSLETGLETQY
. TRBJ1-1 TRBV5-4 ASSAVRGTEAF
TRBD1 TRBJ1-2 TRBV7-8 ASSPEQGADYGYT
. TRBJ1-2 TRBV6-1 ASRAPGEGDYGYT
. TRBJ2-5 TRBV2 AGTTLETQY
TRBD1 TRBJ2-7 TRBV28 ASSLSWTGAYEQY
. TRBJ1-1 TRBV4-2 ASPPGLANTEAF
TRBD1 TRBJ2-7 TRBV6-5 ASSSYRGMSYEQY
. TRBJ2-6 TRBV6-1 ASGSSGANVLT
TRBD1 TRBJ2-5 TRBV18 ASSHTLGTGEETQY
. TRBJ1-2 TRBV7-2 ASLSGPYYGYT
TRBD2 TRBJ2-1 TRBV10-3 AISYSGGTPNEQF
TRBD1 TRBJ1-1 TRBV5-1 ASSLEPGGSEAF
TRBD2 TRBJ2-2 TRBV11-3 ASSPRLAGGTGELF
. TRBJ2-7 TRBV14 ASSQLYEQY
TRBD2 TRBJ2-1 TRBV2 ASSEVRGSYNEQF
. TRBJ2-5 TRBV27 ASSLSGETQY
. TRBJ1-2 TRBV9 ASTRPALGGSYGYT
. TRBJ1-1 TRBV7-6 ASSLRRSESNTEAF
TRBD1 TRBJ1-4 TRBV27 ASSLFGTEITGEKLF
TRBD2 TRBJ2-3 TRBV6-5 ASKWTRYTDTQY
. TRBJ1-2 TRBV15 ATSRDYGSFANYGYT
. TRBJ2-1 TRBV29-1 SGGRSSYNEQF
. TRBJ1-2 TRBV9 ASSPGNSNYGYT
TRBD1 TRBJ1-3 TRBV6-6 ASSGQGLSGNTIY
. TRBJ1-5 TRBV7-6 ASSSSTDRPYQPQH
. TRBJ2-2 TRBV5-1 ASRPGTFYTGELF
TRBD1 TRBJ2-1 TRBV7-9 GGWGTDTYNEQF
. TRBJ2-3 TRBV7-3 ASRRRGSTDGGHADTQY
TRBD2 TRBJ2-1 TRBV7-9 ATPGLGAEQF
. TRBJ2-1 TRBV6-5 ASSYAGTSPYNEQF
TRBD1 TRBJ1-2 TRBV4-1 ASSSPGQGTFGYT
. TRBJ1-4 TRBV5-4 ASSLGGGEKLF
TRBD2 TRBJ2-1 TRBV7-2 ASSLAQRELTIEQF
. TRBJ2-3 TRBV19 ASRSSRGVEDTQY
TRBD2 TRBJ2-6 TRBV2 ASRWRRGGSGANVLT
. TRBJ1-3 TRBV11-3 ASSPGGPGNTIY